This is a list of T cell receptor beta chains from one sample in a study of shared clonotypes between healthy human individuals. TCRdb's table, derived via immunoSEQ multiplex PCR, lists solely in-frame clones and lacks some. The sample comprises about 2.3 million clones, approximately 90% of which are singletons, and about 0.36% rests with the top ten. Sequenced input: naive CD4+ T cells from PBMCs. Receptor source: a man aged 18-30 years in good health. Some clones in this sample may be carry-over from other donors' samples. The CDR3 runs from the conserved cysteine through the conserved F or W. The order of the fields is CDR3 protein, CDR3 DNA, J gene, D gene, clone size, V gene. The D gene is left open where the match is weak. The listing skips clone size in some rows; elsewhere it reads once, few, many or a size class.

CASSLGGLAGDEQFF TGTGCCAGCAGTCTAGGTGGACTAGCGGGAGATGAGCAGTTCTTC TRBJ2-1 TRBD2 NA TRBV28
CASSLLAGTEAFF TGTGCCAGCAGCTTACTGGCGGGGACTGAAGCTTTCTTT TRBJ1-1 NA NA TRBV7-8
CATSSPKGPLAGAADTQYF TGTGCCACCAGCAGCCCAAAAGGTCCCCTAGCGGGAGCGGCAGATACGCAGTATTTT TRBJ2-3 TRBD2 NA TRBV15
CASSLGQANTEAFF TGTGCCAGCAGCTTGGGACAGGCAAACACTGAAGCTTTCTTT TRBJ1-1 NA few TRBV5-4
CASSPPLGVIGTDTQYF TGTGCCAGCAGTCCTCCGCTAGGCGTGATTGGGACAGATACGCAGTATTTT TRBJ2-3 NA NA TRBV28
CASTLPGGETQYF TGTGCCAGCACCCTCCCAGGGGGGGAGACCCAGTACTTC TRBJ2-5 NA NA TRBV6-5
CASSLGPREKLFF TGTGCCAGCAGTTTAGGTCCGCGTGAAAAACTGTTTTTT TRBJ1-4 NA NA TRBV28
CASSASGRALNEQFF TGTGCCAGCAGCGCAAGCGGGAGGGCCCTCAATGAGCAGTTCTTC TRBJ2-1 TRBD2 NA TRBV9
CASSFRRSGSMETQYF TGTGCCAGCAGCTTCCGGAGGAGCGGGAGTATGGAGACCCAGTACTTC TRBJ2-5 TRBD2 NA TRBV7-2
CASSLPQGWNSPLHF TGTGCCAGCAGCTTACCACAGGGGTGGAATTCACCCCTCCACTTT TRBJ1-6 TRBD1 NA TRBV7-9
CASSAPGQGLGELFF TGTGCCAGCAGTGCACCGGGACAGGGGCTCGGGGAGCTGTTTTTT TRBJ2-2 TRBD1 NA TRBV6-5
CASSHAVLSYEQYF TGTGCCAGCAGCCACGCGGTTCTCTCCTACGAGCAGTACTTC TRBJ2-7 NA NA TRBV6-5
CASSPTWGRVTPGANVLTF TGTGCCAGCAGCCCTACCTGGGGCAGGGTAACTCCTGGGGCCAACGTCCTGACTTTC TRBJ2-6 NA NA TRBV5-6
CASSFFRDRGTYEQYF TGTGCCAGCAGCTTCTTCCGGGACAGGGGAACCTACGAGCAGTACTTC TRBJ2-7 TRBD1 NA TRBV7-7
CASSLSSGYYNEQFF TGTGCCAGCAGCTTATCTAGCGGGTACTACAATGAGCAGTTCTTC TRBJ2-1 TRBD2 NA TRBV7-3
CSVDGGLGNTIYF TGCAGCGTTGATGGAGGTCTTGGAAACACCATATATTTT TRBJ1-3 NA NA TRBV29-1
CASSPRTRANTDTQYF TGTGCCAGCAGCCCACGTACTAGAGCGAACACAGATACGCAGTATTTT TRBJ2-3 NA NA TRBV7-8
CASSLGTDEKLFF TGCGCCAGCAGCTTGGGGACCGATGAAAAACTGTTTTTT TRBJ1-4 NA NA TRBV5-1
CASSLVGGPLFPGELFF TGTGCCAGCAGCTTAGTAGGGGGGCCTCTCTTCCCCGGGGAGCTGTTTTTT TRBJ2-2 NA NA TRBV7-2
CASKTSGAYNEQFF TGTGCCAGCAAAACTAGCGGAGCCTACAATGAGCAGTTCTTC TRBJ2-1 TRBD2 NA TRBV28
CASSWTLGLAGGIEQFF TGCGCCAGCAGCTGGACGCTGGGACTAGCGGGAGGTATTGAGCAGTTCTTC TRBJ2-1 TRBD2 NA TRBV5-1
CASSFPTPGLSYNEQFF TGTGCCAGCAGCTTTCCAACCCCGGGACTCTCCTACAATGAGCAGTTCTTC TRBJ2-1 NA NA TRBV11-2
CASSYGTAGNTIYF TGTGCCAGCAGCTACGGGACAGCTGGAAACACCATATATTTT TRBJ1-3 TRBD1 NA TRBV11-2
CATLTEPSGNTIYF TGTGCCACTCTGACAGAACCCTCTGGAAACACCATATATTTT TRBJ1-3 NA NA TRBV28
CATRMTATYEQYF TGTGCCACCCGAATGACAGCCACCTACGAGCAGTACTTC TRBJ2-7 NA NA TRBV2
CASSPAGGEETQYF TGTGCCAGCAGCCCCGCGGGGGGCGAAGAGACCCAGTACTTC TRBJ2-5 TRBD2 NA TRBV7-3
CASSRSLQTQYF TGTGCCAGCAGCCGATCCTTACAGACCCAGTACTTC TRBJ2-5 NA once TRBV28